The 21 T cell receptor beta chains listed next were all sequenced from one sample in a study of T cell repertoires in cytomegalovirus infection. TCRdb re-called the reads with MiXCR, one entry per CDR3 protein. This repertoire shows 450,000 to 600,000 distinct CDR3 sequences, around 10% found once; its top ten account for 10%. Sequencing used PBMCs. The receptors were gathered from a human donor in good health (CMV status not recorded). Some clones in this sample may be carry-over from other donors' samples.

This clonotype was recorded many times. The chain recombines TRBV7-9 with TRBJ2-2; maybe TRBD1 (6 bases). Trimming cost V 2 bases and J 0 bases, with 7 bases left between them. CDR3 length equals 15 residues. Germline CDR1 reads SEHNR; CDR2 reads FQNEAQ (reference sequence). In DNA form, the CDR3 reads TGTGCCAGCAGCTTAACAGGGTCGAACACCGGGGAGCTGTTTTTT. Its translation is CASSLTGSNTGELFF.

The sample holds many counts of this clonotype. The chain recombines TRBV18 with TRBJ2-3; D uncertain. V lost 5 bases and J lost 5, with 14 bases in between. The CDR3 loop spans 14 amino acids. Germline values: CDR1 KGHSH, CDR2 LQKENI. The CDR3 region is CASSSSNFRDTQYF. The CDR3 nucleotides read TGTGCCAGCTCATCTTCGAACTTTCGAGATACGCAGTATTTT.

This clonotype has ten or more counts. The genes are TRBV12-3 or TRBV12-4 and TRBJ2-1, with unresolved D. Trimming removed 4 bases at V and 7 bases at J, with 5 bases between. This CDR3 region has 11 residues. CDR3 region: CASSSGNEQFF. As DNA, the CDR3 is TGTGCCAGCAGTTCCGGGAATGAGCAGTTCTTC.

The chain has TRBV10-2 and TRBJ2-2, with 10 bases aligning to TRBD1. CDR3 length equals 15 residues. V dropped 7 bases and J dropped 6; count of bases not matched to a gene: 8. The V gene's germline CDR1 is WSHSY and CDR2 SAAADI. CDR3 amino acids: CASKADRGYPGELFF. Written as DNA, the CDR3 is TGCGCCAGCAAAGCGGACAGGGGGTACCCCGGGGAGCTGTTTTTT.

This clonotype has a count of ten or more. V is TRBV7-9 and J is TRBJ1-1; the D gene is possibly TRBD1 (6 bases). Germline CDR1 SEHNR, CDR2 FQNEAQ (reference sequence). The CDR3 length is 16 residues. V lost 5 bases and J lost 0, with 16 bases in between. CDR3 amino acids: CASSPRGGQMNTEAFF. The CDR3 region has the DNA TGTGCCAGCAGCCCCCGCGGGGGGCAAATGAACACTGAAGCTTTCTTT. Using reference TRBV7-9 and TRBJ1-1 for the parts outside the CDR3, the full variable domain is DTGVSQNPRHKITKRGQNVTFRCDPISEHNRLYWYRQTLGQGPEFLTYFQNEAQLEKSRLLSDRFSAERPKGSFSTLEIQRTEQGDSAMYLCASSPRGGQMNTEAFFGQGTRLTVV.

This clonotype was detected ten times or more. This sequence joins TRBV20-1 and TRBJ2-7; 10 positions match TRBD2. The length of the CDR3 is 16 residues. The V gene's germline CDR1 is DFQATT and CDR2 SNEGSKA (reference sequence). Trimming cost V 3 bases and J 0 bases; bases outside gene matches: 8. The CDR3 nucleotides read TGCAGTGCTAGCGCGGCTAGCGGGGGTAGCTCCTACGAGCAGTACTTC. This codes for CSASAASGGSSYEQYF.

At least ten counts were recorded for this clonotype. The rearrangement uses TRBV2 and TRBJ2-7, with D perhaps assigned TRBD1 or TRBD2 (5 bases each). From germline, CDR1 is SNHLY and CDR2 FYNNEI. V gave up 7 bases and J gave up 2 bases, with 9 bases separating them. The CDR3 consists of 12 residues. CDR3 in DNA: TGTGCCAGCACCGAGGGGCCCTACGAGCAGTACTTC. It is translated as CASTEGPYEQYF.

At least ten counts were recorded for this clonotype. V is TRBV2 and J is TRBJ1-5; D unresolved. V was shortened by 3 bases and J by 3 bases, with 9 bases between the two germline ends. The CDR3 totals 14 residues. Germline CDR1 is SNHLY and CDR2 is FYNNEI. CDR3 bases: TGTGCCAGCAGTGAGACTGGGTTCAATCAGCCCCAGCATTTT. The encoded protein is CASSETGFNQPQHF.

This clonotype came up many times. The chain carries TRBV11-1 and TRBJ2-6, with no clear D. Trimming took 5 bases from V and 0 from J, leaving 11 bases between them. The CDR3 contains 16 residues. CDR1 is SGHAT and CDR2 is FQDESV in the germline V gene (reference sequence). The CDR3 region has the DNA TGTGCCAGCAGCCCCACCGCAGCCTCTGGGGCCAACGTCCTGACTTTC. It yields the protein CASSPTAASGANVLTF.

This clonotype was observed a few times. V usage is TRBV19 and J usage is TRBJ1-5; 7 bases line up with TRBD1. This CDR3 is 15 amino acids long. J was trimmed by 6 bases and V by 0 bases; bases with no gene match: 5. Per germline, CDR1 LNHDA and CDR2 SQIVND (reference sequence). The CDR3 DNA is TGTGCCAGTAGTATAGATCCCAGGGGGGCTCAGCCCCAGCATTTT. Translating it yields CASSIDPRGAQPQHF.

This clonotype was detected ten times or more. The rearrangement joins TRBV5-1 to TRBJ2-5, with 9 bases identical to TRBD1. The germline V gene has CDR1 SGHRS and CDR2 YFSETQ. With V trimmed by 4 bases and J by 4 bases, 14 bases remained unmatched. The CDR3 is made up of 17 amino acids. The CDR3: CASSLHATGGVGETQYF. CDR3 nucleotides: TGCGCCAGCAGCCTACACGCGACAGGGGGAGTAGGAGAGACCCAGTACTTC.

Only a few counts were recorded for this clonotype. The chain carries TRBV19 and TRBJ1-2; unclear D gene. V lost 3 bases to trimming and J lost 4 bases, with 9 bases between them. Germline V CDR1 and CDR2: LNHDA, SQIVND (reference sequence). This CDR3 is 13 amino acids long. The CDR3 DNA sequence: TGTGCCAGTAGTATCGGGCAAATCTATGGCTACACCTTC. Its protein is CASSIGQIYGYTF.

This clonotype was picked up many times. Germline and junction disagree at one end, which may indicate a read error. The chain uses TRBV5-1 and TRBJ2-1, with 7 bases aligning to TRBD2. Per germline, CDR1 SGHRS and CDR2 YFSETQ. The CDR3 totals 14 residues. The CDR3: CASSRDYSYNEQFF. As DNA, the CDR3 is TGTGCCAGTTCCCGGGACTACTCCTACAATGAGCAGTTCTTC. The full variable domain, in which reference TRBV5-1 and TRBJ2-1 provide the parts outside the CDR3, is KAGVTQTPRYLIKTRGQQVTLSCSPISGHRSVSWYQQTPGQGLQFLFEYFSETQRNKGNFPGRFSGRQFSNSRSEMNVSTLELGDSALYLCASSRDYSYNEQFFGPGTRLTVL.

The chain couples TRBV5-4 to TRBJ2-5; either TRBD1 or TRBD2 may supply D (6 bases each). Trimming removed 7 bases from V and 3 bases from J, with 13 bases in between. The CDR3 has 13 amino acids. In germline, CDR1 is SGHNT, CDR2 YYREEE (reference sequence). CDR3 nucleotide sequence: TGTGCCAGCGGGCGAAGGGGGGAAGAGACCCAGTACTTC. The encoded protein is CASGRRGEETQYF.

This clonotype was picked up many times. The chain carries TRBV20-1 and TRBJ2-7; perhaps TRBD2 as D (6 bases). CDR1 and CDR2 from the germline V gene are DFQATT and SNEGSKA (reference sequence). This CDR3 is built from 13 residues. V lost 3 bases and J lost 3, with 12 bases in between. CDR3 residues: CSARGGSLYEQYF. The CDR3 nucleotides read TGCAGTGCTAGGGGAGGTTCTCTCTACGAGCAGTACTTC.

This clonotype was counted ten times or more. The V and J genes are TRBV18 and TRBJ2-1; D is undetermined. The V gene lost 8 bases and the J gene lost 4 bases, with 12 bases spanning the gap. Germline V gives CDR1 KGHSH, CDR2 LQKENI. The CDR3 is 13 residues long. The CDR3 DNA reads as TGTGCCAGCAGCCCCCCTTCGTACAATGAGCAGTTCTTC. It encodes CASSPPSYNEQFF.

The chain uses TRBV4-2 and TRBJ2-1; 10 nucleotides align to TRBD2. V shed 4 bases, J shed 6 bases, and the junction held 12 bases outside the gene matches. This CDR3 is 17 amino acids long. Germline CDR1 LGHNA, CDR2 YNFKEQ. CDR3 loop: CASSRESGRAGGNEQFF. The DNA of the CDR3 is TGTGCCAGCAGCCGGGAAAGCGGGAGGGCCGGTGGCAATGAGCAGTTCTTC.

This clonotype showed up many times. This chain joins TRBV7-6 and TRBJ2-5; the D is unclear. Trimming cost V 3 bases and J 5 bases, with 13 bases left between them. CDR3 length equals 14 residues. Germline V gene sequence: CDR1 SGHVS, CDR2 FNYEAQ. The CDR3 loop is CASSLRPVSETQYF. The CDR3 DNA sequence: TGTGCCAGCAGCTTGAGACCCGTTAGCGAGACCCAGTACTTC.

This clonotype was recorded many times. CDR3 amino acids: CAWSRQGASTGELFF. The CDR3 nucleotides read TGTGCCTGGAGTCGGCAGGGGGCAAGTACCGGGGAGCTGTTTTTT. This chain connects TRBV30 to TRBJ2-2, with TRBD1 identical over 8 bases. The CDR3 runs to 15 residues. V gave up 2 bases and J gave up 5 bases; unmatched junction bases: 7. The germline V gene encodes CDR1 GTSNPN and CDR2 SVGIG (reference sequence). The complete variable domain, with remaining parts taken from reference TRBV30 and TRBJ2-2, reads SQTIHQWPATLVQPVGSPLSLECTVEGTSNPNLYWYRQAAGRGLQLLFYSVGIGQISSEVPQNLSASRPQDRQFILSSKKLLLSDSGFYLCAWSRQGASTGELFFGEGSRLTVL.

In its sample, this clonotype was seen many times. The rearrangement links TRBV10-3 to TRBJ2-3; no clear D gene. V lost 2 bases, J lost 6 bases, and 9 bases lay in between. Germline-derived CDR1 and CDR2 are ENHRY and SYGVKD. The CDR3 is 13 amino acids. The CDR3 protein is CAISETPADTQYF. Written as DNA, the CDR3 is TGTGCCATCAGTGAGACCCCGGCGGATACGCAGTATTTT.

This clonotype was observed at least ten times. V and J are TRBV11-2 and TRBJ1-1; possible D gene TRBD1, 6 bases. CDR1 and CDR2 (germline): SGHAT, FQNNGV. This CDR3 has 16 amino acids. Trimming pared 1 base from V and 7 bases from J, leaving 19 bases between. CDR3 nucleotide sequence: TGTGCCAGCAGCTTAGGGGGGGGCCCAGGGTTGAGTGAAGCTTTCTTT. Its translation: CASSLGGGPGLSEAFF. Supplemented by reference TRBV11-2 and TRBJ1-1, the full variable domain reads EAGVAQSPRYKIIEKRQSVAFWCNPISGHATLYWYQQILGQGPKLLIQFQNNGVVDDSQLPKDRFSAERLKGVDSTLKIQPAKLEDSAVYLCASSLGGGPGLSEAFFGQGTRLTVV.